This record concerns one T cell receptor (beta chain) sequence. Its antigen remains undetermined. No base quality values were provided; no much bigger clone lies one nucleotide off. To demonstrate the VDJtools post-analysis software, the study profiled TCR beta repertoires from the peripheral blood of around 13 young patients with multiple sclerosis. The multiple sclerosis patients were children and adolescents ranging in age from roughly 6 to 16 years. This record belongs to a study of post-analysis software for immune sequencing data (dated by TCRdb to between 2014 and 2017). A note on the overall study: Disease courses on record covered relapsing-remitting, secondary progressive and progressive-relapsing multiple sclerosis, though some patients had no subtype annotation. Patient repertoires were compared against roughly 12 previously published healthy control repertoires from donors aged roughly 6 to 27 years. A subset of samples was prepared in parallel using single-end sample barcoding, then pooled and co-amplified after Illumina adapter ligation. The study at large found these results: Normalized Chao1 diversity was significantly lower in multiple sclerosis patients than controls, suggesting substantial peripheral T-cell clonal expansion. Significantly higher frequencies in patients than in controls were found for about 5 TRBV segments, including TRBV5-6, TRBV5-1 and TRBV20-1. Direct clustering with F measure showed strong co-clustering of samples prepared in the same batch, prompting a batch-effect correction. The control group was slightly older than the multiple sclerosis patient group.

The germline V gene supplies CDR1 SGHTA and CDR2 FQGTGA. From the cysteine up to the phenylalanine, the CDR3 has a length of 15 residues. Only the CDR3 portion is preserved as DNA: 45 bases, with reading frame beginning at the first base. Trimming accounts for 5 bases at V and 9 bases at J, while the number of junction bases matched to no gene is 13. The library was prepared using PCR. Sequencing took place on an Illumina HiSeq 2500. Unique molecular identifiers were incorporated into TCR beta cDNA libraries to reduce PCR and sequencing biases. Some 500,000 cDNA molecules were obtained for every 1 to 10 million input T cells, so each molecule roughly corresponded to one T cell. The patient libraries were prepared and sequenced using the same protocol as the earlier healthy control dataset. Samples belonging to the same batch were prepared together, multiplexed and sequenced on a shared HiSeq lane. The authors processed their data as follows. MIGEC handled the raw barcoded reads, throwing out single-read molecular identifier groups before consensus assembly and CDR3 extraction. VDJtools was used for post-analysis of the clonotype tables, and diversity was normalized by down-sampling every dataset to the size of the smallest sample. To correct batch-related cross-sample contamination, repertoire overlap clustering matched CDR3 amino acid sequences but not nucleotide sequences. In-frame beta chains were kept once TCRdb had trimmed the public reads at Q25 with fastp and called clones with MiXCR. All rows with the same CDR3 protein become a single entry with the most common DNA and genes. In this record, the V and J calls reflect TCRdb's handling and not the investigators' own analysis. Present in this sample are roughly 540,000 distinct CDR3 sequences, less than 40% of which were seen just once. In total, the top ten clones hold 6% of the sample.

The sequence derives from a girl younger than 18 with multiple sclerosis. The chain joins TRBV7-3 to TRBJ2-1; the central 7 bases match TRBD2. The sequencing input was blood. CDR3 loop: CASSALLGGETEQFF. The bases are TGTGCCAGCAGCGCGCTCTTGGGGGGGGAGACTGAGCAGTTCTTC.